This T cell receptor beta chain was identified in a study of blood T cell repertoires in COVID-19. Across the whole study: Acute and convalescent COVID-19 specimens originated in the United States, Italy and Spain. Sample material is recorded as cDNA or gDNA derived from T cells, B-cell-depleted T cells, or PBMCs.

CDR3 length equals 14 residues. The germline gives CDR1 MNHEY, CDR2 SVGAGI. Trimming pared 0 bases from V and 5 bases from J, leaving 10 bases between. Methods used by the authors: Estimates of nucleated cell counts were drawn from the amplification of reference gene primers. Only in-frame clones appear in the TCRdb table, and some are missing; sequencing was by immunoSEQ multiplex PCR. The V and J calls and clone size come from that table; D and trimming were worked out from the DNA. This table holds about 240,000 clones, around four fifths found once. The sequence was collected from a woman in her sixties with active or convalescent COVID-19. The chain uses TRBV6-5 and TRBJ1-1; TRBD1 might be the D (5 bases). Sequenced input: peripheral blood. CDR3 residues: CASSYSGGTTEAFF. Written as DNA, the CDR3 is TGTGCCAGCAGTTACTCGGGGGGAACAACTGAAGCTTTCTTT.